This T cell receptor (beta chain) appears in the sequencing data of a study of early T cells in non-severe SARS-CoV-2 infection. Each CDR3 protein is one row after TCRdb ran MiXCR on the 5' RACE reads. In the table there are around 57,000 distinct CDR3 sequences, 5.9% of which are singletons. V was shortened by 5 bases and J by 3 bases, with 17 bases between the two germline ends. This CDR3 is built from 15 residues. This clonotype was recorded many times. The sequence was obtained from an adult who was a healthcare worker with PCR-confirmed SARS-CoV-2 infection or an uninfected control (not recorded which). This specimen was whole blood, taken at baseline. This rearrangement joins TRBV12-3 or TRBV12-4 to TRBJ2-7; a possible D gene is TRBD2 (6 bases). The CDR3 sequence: CASSLGGPGHYEQYF. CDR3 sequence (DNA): TGTGCCAGCAGTCTCGGGGGACCGGGCCACTACGAGCAGTACTTC.